The 11 T cell receptor beta chains below all came from one sample that was sequenced in a study of shared clonotypes between healthy human individuals. Generated by immunoSEQ multiplex PCR, the TCRdb table keeps only in-frame clones and is missing some. Among around 990,000 clones listed, 70% to 80% were seen once. The source material was memory CD4+ T cells from PBMCs. Subset described: CD45RA-negative fraction. These receptors were obtained from a young man in good health. Some clones in this sample may be carry-over from other donors' samples.

The genes are TRBV5-6 and TRBJ2-2; the match to TRBD1 covers 7 bases. J was trimmed by 3 bases and V by 0 bases; bases with no gene match: 8. CDR3 length: 17 amino acids. In germline, CDR1 is SGHDT, CDR2 YYEEEE. The CDR3 loop reads CASSLGPRQGDTGELFF. The CDR3 region has the DNA TGTGCCAGCAGCTTGGGCCCACGTCAGGGGGACACCGGGGAGCTGTTTTTT.

The rearrangement uses TRBV7-6 and TRBJ1-3; 8 bases fit TRBD1. Germline V gene data show CDR1 as SGHVS and CDR2 as FNYEAQ. The CDR3 totals 15 residues. Losses at the gene ends were 2 bases for V and 3 bases for J; bases not matched to a gene: 3. In nucleotides, the CDR3 is TGTGCCAGCAGCTTATCGACAGGGGTTGGAAACACCATATATTTT. This encodes CASSLSTGVGNTIYF.

The V and J genes are TRBV5-5 and TRBJ2-7; perhaps TRBD1 as D (6 bases). The CDR3 is 14 amino acids. Deletions cut 0 bases from V and 1 base from J, with 8 bases between. CDR1 is SGHKS and CDR2 is YYEKEE in the germline V gene (reference sequence). Here the CDR3 DNA reads TGTGCCAGCAGCTTGGTAGGGGGTTCCTACGAGCAGTACTTC. Its protein product is CASSLVGGSYEQYF.

The chain is built from TRBV11-2 and TRBJ2-6; either TRBD1 or TRBD2 may fit D (6 bases each). This CDR3 spans 17 amino acids. Germline assignment: CDR1 SGHAT and CDR2 FQNNGV. V was trimmed by 6 bases and J by 0 bases, leaving 15 bases between them. The CDR3 sequence: CASSSYGGGSGANVLTF. CDR3 DNA sequence: TGTGCCAGCAGTTCTTACGGGGGCGGCTCTGGGGCCAACGTCCTGACTTTC.

The chain is built from TRBV11-2 and TRBJ2-1, with 10 bases identical to TRBD2. After removal of 4 bases from V and 10 bases from J, the junction contained 4 bases not matched to a gene. The length of the CDR3 is 13 residues. Germline CDR1 reads SGHAT; CDR2 reads FQNNGV. The CDR3 bases are TGTGCCAGCAGCTCGGGACTAGCGAGAGAGCAGTTCTTC. Residues: CASSSGLAREQFF.

The rearrangement uses TRBV5-1 and TRBJ1-2; maybe TRBD1 (5 bases). Germline CDR1 is SGHRS and CDR2 is YFSETQ. The CDR3 loop spans 16 amino acids. V was cut by 4 bases and J by 4 bases, with 20 bases left in between. CDR3 DNA: TGCGCCAGCAGCCGCGGAGCCACAACAGGTCCCTATGGCTACACCTTC. Protein: CASSRGATTGPYGYTF.

The rearrangement links TRBV10-3 to TRBJ1-2; weak D call: TRBD1 (6 bases). The CDR3 covers 13 residues. V dropped 11 bases and J dropped 4 bases, with 17 bases sitting between them. Germline V CDR1 and CDR2: ENHRY, SYGVKD. The CDR3 nucleotides are TGTGCCGTCGAGGGCGGGGGCGGCTATGGCTACACCTTC. It translates to CAVEGGGGYGYTF.

This clone was counted only a few times. The chain employs TRBV27 and TRBJ1-3; 7 bases are a match to TRBD1. V shed 1 base, J shed 3 bases, and the junction held 3 bases outside the gene matches. Germline values: CDR1 MNHEY, CDR2 SMNVEV (reference sequence). There are 15 residues in the CDR3. This CDR3 reads CASSLWAGGGNTIYF. In DNA, the CDR3 is TGTGCCAGCAGTTTATGGGCAGGGGGTGGAAACACCATATATTTT.

J is TRBJ1-6 and V is TRBV4-1; D remains unclear. The germline V gene encodes CDR1 MGHRA and CDR2 YSYEKL. V lost 7 bases and J lost 9, with 16 bases in between. The CDR3 totals 14 residues. Here the CDR3 reads CASTQGTASSPLHF. DNA for the CDR3: TGCGCCAGCACACAAGGTACAGCTTCTTCACCCCTCCACTTT.

The rearrangement uses TRBV10-1 and TRBJ2-5; TRBD1 or TRBD2 may be the D gene (6 bases each). V was clipped by 3 bases and J by 5 bases, with 19 bases between them. Germline V CDR1 and CDR2: WNHNN, SYGVQD (reference sequence). The CDR3 spans 16 residues. CDR3 coding DNA: TGCGCCAGCAGTGACCCCTTAGGGGGGAGAGCGGAGACCCAGTACTTC. Residues: CASSDPLGGRAETQYF.

This CDR3 is CASSLDSGIAKNIQYF. For the CDR3, the DNA is TGTGCCAGCAGCTTAGACAGCGGGATAGCCAAAAACATTCAGTACTTC. V and J are TRBV7-2 and TRBJ2-4; 7 nucleotides match TRBD2. Germline V gene sequence: CDR1 SGHTA, CDR2 FQGNSA. This CDR3 spans 16 amino acids. Trimming cost V 1 base and J 0 bases; bases outside gene matches: 3.